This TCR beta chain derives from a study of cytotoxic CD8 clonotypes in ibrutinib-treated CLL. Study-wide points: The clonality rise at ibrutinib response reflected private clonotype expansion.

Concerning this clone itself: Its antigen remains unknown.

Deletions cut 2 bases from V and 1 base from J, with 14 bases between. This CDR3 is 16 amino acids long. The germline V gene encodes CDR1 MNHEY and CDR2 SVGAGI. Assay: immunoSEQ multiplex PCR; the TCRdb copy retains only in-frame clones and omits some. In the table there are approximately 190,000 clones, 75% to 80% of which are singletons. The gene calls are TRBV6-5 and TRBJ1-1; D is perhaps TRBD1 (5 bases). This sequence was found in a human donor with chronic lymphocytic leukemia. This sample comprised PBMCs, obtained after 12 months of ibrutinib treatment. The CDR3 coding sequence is TGTGCCAGCAGTTACGGGACCCCCGGCGGGAACACTGAAGCTTTCTTT. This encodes CASSYGTPGGNTEAFF.